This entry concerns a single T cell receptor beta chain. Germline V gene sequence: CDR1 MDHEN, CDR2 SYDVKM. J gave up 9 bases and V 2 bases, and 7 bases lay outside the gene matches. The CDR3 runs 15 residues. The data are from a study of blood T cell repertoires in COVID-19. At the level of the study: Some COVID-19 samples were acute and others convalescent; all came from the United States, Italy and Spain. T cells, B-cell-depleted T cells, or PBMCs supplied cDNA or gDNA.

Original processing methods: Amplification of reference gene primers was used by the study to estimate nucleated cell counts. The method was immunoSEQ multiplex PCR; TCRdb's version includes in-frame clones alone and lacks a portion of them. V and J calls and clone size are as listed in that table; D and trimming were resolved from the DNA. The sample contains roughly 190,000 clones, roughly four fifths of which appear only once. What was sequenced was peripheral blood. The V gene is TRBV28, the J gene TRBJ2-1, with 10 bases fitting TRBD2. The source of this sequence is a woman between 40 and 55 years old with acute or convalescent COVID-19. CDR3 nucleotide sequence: TGTGCCAGCAGTTTAGGCCTAGCGGGAGTGACTGAGCAGTTCTTC. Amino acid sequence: CASSLGLAGVTEQFF.